The 18 T cell receptor beta chains listed next were all sequenced from one sample in a study of shared T cell receptors in the human thymus. The assay was immunoSEQ multiplex PCR, and TCRdb's table has in-frame clones only and misses some. The profile shows 63,000 or so clones, about 95% of them singletons. The specimen sequenced was thymocytes. The receptors were gathered from a human donor.

The chain uses TRBV28 and TRBJ1-5, with 10 bases lining up with TRBD1. The CDR3 length is 17 residues. Losses at the gene ends were 7 bases for V and 6 bases for J; bases not matched to a gene: 15. In germline, CDR1 is MDHEN, CDR2 SYDVKM. CDR3 sequence (DNA): TGTGCCAGCAACAAATTTCCGGGACAGGGGATAAGTCAGCCCCAGCATTTT. It codes for CASNKFPGQGISQPQHF.

This clone was observed a single time. This sequence joins TRBV7-8 and TRBJ2-2; D unresolved. The germline V gene encodes CDR1 SGHVS and CDR2 FQNEAQ. With 2 bases removed from V and 5 bases from J, the gap between germline ends came to 15 bases. This CDR3 region has 16 residues. CDR3 sequence reads: CASSLYPLGRTGELFF. The CDR3 nucleotides are TGTGCCAGCAGCTTATACCCCCTCGGGCGGACCGGGGAGCTGTTTTTT.

V usage is TRBV2 and J usage is TRBJ2-2; TRBD1 agrees at 9 bases. The length of the CDR3 is 14 residues. Germline V gene sequence: CDR1 SNHLY, CDR2 FYNNEI. CDR3 protein: CVWDRELGTGELFF. The CDR3 bases are TGTGTGTGGGACAGGGAGTTAGGGACCGGGGAGCTGTTTTTT. Combining the CDR3 with reference TRBV2 and TRBJ2-2 gives the whole variable domain EPEVTQTPSHQVTQMGQEVILRCVPISNHLYFYWYRQILGQKVEFLVSFYNNEISEKSEIFDDQFSVERPDGSNFTLKIRSTKLEDSAMYFCVWDRELGTGELFFGEGSRLTVL.

The chain uses TRBV11-2 and TRBJ2-7, with 7 bases aligning to TRBD1. V shed 5 bases and J 5 bases; nucleotides not matched to a gene: 12. This CDR3 is 15 amino acids long. Germline CDR1 is SGHAT and CDR2 is FQNNGV. CDR3 loop: CASSPNRTGSHEQYF. For the CDR3, the DNA is TGTGCCAGCAGCCCCAATAGGACAGGTTCCCACGAGCAGTACTTC.

This rearrangement joins TRBV5-6 to TRBJ1-2; D not resolved. This CDR3 spans 18 amino acids. In germline, CDR1 is SGHDT, CDR2 YYEEEE. V was shortened by 0 bases and J by 2 bases, with 20 bases between the two germline ends. CDR3: CASSLAETGSSSNYGYTF. CDR3 nucleotides: TGTGCCAGCAGCTTGGCAGAGACTGGCAGCTCTTCAAACTATGGCTACACCTTC.

The gene calls are TRBV10-3 and TRBJ1-1, with 12 bases matching TRBD1. The germline V gene encodes CDR1 ENHRY and CDR2 SYGVKD. The J segment lost 5 bases and the V segment lost 4 bases, leaving 14 bases of the junction unmatched. The CDR3 has 18 residues. The CDR3 region has the DNA TGTGCCATCAGTGGACCGGGACAGGGGGCAATATGGAATACTGAAGCTTTCTTT. Protein sequence: CAISGPGQGAIWNTEAFF.

The rearrangement joins TRBV5-1 to TRBJ2-7; 7 nucleotides agree with TRBD1. Germline V lookup: CDR1 SGHRS, CDR2 YFSETQ. The CDR3 spans 14 residues. Germline trimming cut 5 bases from V and 2 bases from J; bases unmatched to any gene: 7. CDR3 loop: CASSAGTEPYEQYF. The CDR3 DNA reads as TGCGCCAGCAGTGCCGGGACAGAACCCTACGAGCAGTACTTC. Together with reference TRBV5-1 and TRBJ2-7, the CDR3 gives the full variable domain: KAGVTQTPRYLIKTRGQQVTLSCSPISGHRSVSWYQQTPGQGLQFLFEYFSETQRNKGNFPGRFSGRQFSNSRSEMNVSTLELGDSALYLCASSAGTEPYEQYFGPGTRLTVT.

The V gene is TRBV5-1, the J gene TRBJ2-1, with D possibly being TRBD1 or TRBD2 (6 bases each). Per the germline V gene, CDR1 is SGHRS and CDR2 is YFSETQ. CDR3 size: 15 residues. Trimming stripped 1 base from V and 7 bases from J, with 15 bases between. The CDR3 sequence is CASSLIRGVRNEQFF. The CDR3 DNA follows: TGCGCCAGCAGCTTGATTAGGGGGGTAAGAAATGAGCAGTTCTTC.

The chain uses TRBV7-6 and TRBJ2-3, with 11 nucleotides matching TRBD2. This CDR3 comprises 17 residues. In germline, CDR1 is SGHVS, CDR2 FNYEAQ. With 1 base clipped from V and 0 bases from J, the junction kept 3 bases outside the gene matches. The CDR3 here is CASSLDSGGASTDTQYF. Here the CDR3 DNA reads TGTGCCAGCAGCTTAGATAGCGGGGGGGCTAGCACAGATACGCAGTATTTT.

V and J are TRBV4-3 and TRBJ2-1, with D tentatively TRBD2 (6 bases). This CDR3 spans 17 amino acids. Looked up from germline, CDR1 is LGHNA and CDR2 is YSLEER. V lost 1 base and J 2 bases, leaving 15 bases between the germline ends. The CDR3, as DNA: TGCGCCAGCAGCCAAGGGGAGGTGGCTAGGCCCTACAATGAGCAGTTCTTC. This encodes CASSQGEVARPYNEQFF.

The chain links TRBV2 to TRBJ1-2, with D possibly matching TRBD1 (5 bases). V was clipped by 6 bases and J by 1 base, with 9 bases between them. The CDR3 totals 13 residues. Germline V lookup: CDR1 SNHLY, CDR2 FYNNEI. The CDR3 DNA sequence: TGTGCCAGCAGCAAGGGGTTTAACTATGGCTACACCTTC. Translated, it gives CASSKGFNYGYTF. The whole variable domain, filled in from reference TRBV2 and TRBJ1-2, reads EPEVTQTPSHQVTQMGQEVILRCVPISNHLYFYWYRQILGQKVEFLVSFYNNEISEKSEIFDDQFSVERPDGSNFTLKIRSTKLEDSAMYFCASSKGFNYGYTFGSGTRLTVV.

The chain is built from TRBV7-5 and TRBJ1-2. TRBV7-5 constitutes a pseudogene. CDR3 length: 13 amino acids. This chain's CDR3 is CVRGLKRGTGYTF. In nucleotides, the CDR3 is TGTGTCAGGGGCCTAAAACGAGGGACTGGCTACACCTTC.

The V gene is TRBV7-2, the J gene TRBJ1-1; possible D gene TRBD1, 5 bases. The CDR3 is 18 amino acids. Germline assignment: CDR1 SGHTA and CDR2 FQGNSA. The germline V and J ends were trimmed by 6 bases and 2 bases, with 25 bases remaining between them. CDR3 sequence reads: CASRPNFLRGPQNTEAFF. The CDR3 DNA follows: TGTGCCAGCAGACCTAACTTCCTGCGGGGACCTCAAAACACTGAAGCTTTCTTT.

This chain connects TRBV4-1 to TRBJ1-1; the match to TRBD1 covers 9 bases. From germline, CDR1 is MGHRA and CDR2 YSYEKL. This CDR3 region has 20 residues. The trim removed 0 bases at V and 0 bases at J, leaving 14 bases unmatched. The CDR3 coding sequence is TGCGCCAGCAGCCAAGATATCACCCCGGGACAGGGTAAAATGAACACTGAAGCTTTCTTT. Translation gives CASSQDITPGQGKMNTEAFF.

The chain links TRBV11-2 to TRBJ2-2, with D possibly being TRBD1 (6 bases). V lost 5 bases, J lost 0 bases, and 13 bases lay in between. This CDR3 has 16 amino acids. Germline CDR1 is SGHAT and CDR2 is FQNNGV. The CDR3 loop is CASSRFGTPNTGELFF. CDR3 coding DNA: TGTGCCAGCAGCCGTTTTGGGACACCGAACACCGGGGAGCTGTTTTTT.

The rearrangement links TRBV4-1 to TRBJ1-1; D call uncertain. Germline loops: CDR1 MGHRA, CDR2 YSYEKL. The CDR3 contains 16 residues. The V end was cut by 7 bases, the J end by 0 bases, with 18 bases between. The CDR3 nucleotides read TGCGCCAGCAATGAACCCTTCGGCCCGGTGAACACTGAAGCTTTCTTT. Translated: CASNEPFGPVNTEAFF.

The J gene is TRBJ1-5, the V gene TRBV6-6; possible D gene TRBD1, 5 bases. Per the germline V gene, CDR1 is MNHNY and CDR2 is SVGAGI (reference sequence). CDR3 length equals 15 residues. V was pared by 2 bases and J by 3 bases, with 11 bases between. The chain's CDR3 is CASSYMSGHNQPQHF. The CDR3 coding sequence is TGTGCCAGCAGTTACATGTCAGGGCACAATCAGCCCCAGCATTTT.

The chain couples TRBV5-1 to TRBJ1-4; D remains ambiguous. Germline V gives CDR1 SGHRS, CDR2 YFSETQ. The CDR3 runs to 15 residues. V was shortened by 1 base and J by 8 bases, with 15 bases between the two germline ends. Written as DNA, the CDR3 is TGCGCCAGCAGCTTGAGGTGCGCGGCGGGAGAAAAACTGTTTTTT. Protein product: CASSLRCAAGEKLFF. The variable domain in full, completed from reference TRBV5-1 and TRBJ1-4, reads KAGVTQTPRYLIKTRGQQVTLSCSPISGHRSVSWYQQTPGQGLQFLFEYFSETQRNKGNFPGRFSGRQFSNSRSEMNVSTLELGDSALYLCASSLRCAAGEKLFFGSGTQLSVL.